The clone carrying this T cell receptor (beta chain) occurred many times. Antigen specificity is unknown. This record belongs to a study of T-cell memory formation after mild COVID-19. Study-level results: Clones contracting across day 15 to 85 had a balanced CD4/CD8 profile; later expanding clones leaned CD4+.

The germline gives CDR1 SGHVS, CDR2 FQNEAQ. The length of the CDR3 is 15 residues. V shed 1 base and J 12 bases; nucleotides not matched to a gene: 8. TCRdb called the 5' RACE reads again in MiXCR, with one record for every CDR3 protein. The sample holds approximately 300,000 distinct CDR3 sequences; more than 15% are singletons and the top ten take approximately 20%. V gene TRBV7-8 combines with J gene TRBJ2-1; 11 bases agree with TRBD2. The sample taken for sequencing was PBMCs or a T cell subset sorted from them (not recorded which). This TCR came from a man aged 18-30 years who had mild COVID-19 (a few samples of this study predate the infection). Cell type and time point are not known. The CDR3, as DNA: TGTGCCAGCAGCTTAGTAGCGGGGGGGCCGGTCGGGCAGTTCTTC. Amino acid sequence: CASSLVAGGPVGQFF.